These 20 T cell receptor beta chains came from one sample sequenced in a study of Tregs in tolerant kidney transplant recipients. This table comes from immunoSEQ multiplex PCR, and its TCRdb copy is limited to in-frame clones, with some not included. The sample consists of tens of thousands of clones, roughly 85% of them appearing once. The sequencing used Tregs from blood, collected before the transplant. All receptors come from a human donor who received a combined kidney and bone marrow transplant.

The chain recombines TRBV5-5 with TRBJ2-7, with TRBD2 as a possible D gene (5 bases). The CDR3 contains 13 residues. The germline V gene has CDR1 SGHKS and CDR2 YYEKEE (reference sequence). V was shortened by 0 bases and J by 2 bases, with 6 bases between the two germline ends. CDR3 coding DNA: TGTGCCAGCAGCTTGGACGGGACCTACGAGCAGTACTTC. Residues: CASSLDGTYEQYF.

The chain combines TRBV7-2 with TRBJ1-5; D possibly corresponds to TRBD1 (5 bases). V was trimmed by 2 bases and J by 3 bases, leaving 11 bases between them. The germline gives CDR1 SGHTA, CDR2 FQGNSA. The CDR3 runs 15 residues. For the CDR3, the DNA is TGTGCCAGCAGCTTAATAGCAGGGAACAATCAGCCCCAGCATTTT. It yields the protein CASSLIAGNNQPQHF.

The chain uses TRBV10-2 and TRBJ1-5; 7 nucleotides line up with TRBD1. There are 12 residues in the CDR3. The V gene's germline CDR1 is WSHSY and CDR2 SAAADI. The junction had 1 base not matched to a gene; V was cut back by 7 bases and J by 4 bases. CDR3 bases: TGCGCCAGCACAGGGGGAAATCAGCCCCAGCATTTT. Encoded protein: CASTGGNQPQHF.

The chain employs TRBV10-1 and TRBJ1-1, with D possibly TRBD1 on 6 matching bases. The germline V and J ends were trimmed by 2 bases and 11 bases, with 27 bases remaining between them. The CDR3 contains 17 residues. CDR1 and CDR2 from the germline V gene are WNHNN and SYGVQD (reference sequence). As DNA, the CDR3 is TGCGCCAGCAGTGAGACGAGGAGCACAGGGCATTCGGGCTACGCTTTCTTT. It translates to CASSETRSTGHSGYAFF.

This clone has only a few counts. The chain employs TRBV14 and TRBJ2-7; D unclear. V was trimmed by 4 bases and J by 6 bases, leaving 13 bases between them. The CDR3 is 13 amino acids. Germline values: CDR1 SGHDN, CDR2 FVKESK. The DNA for the CDR3 is TGTGCCAGCAGCCTATCTGGTTCGGGCGAGCAGTACTTC. Encoded protein: CASSLSGSGEQYF.

For the CDR3, the DNA is TGTGCCAGCAGCCCCTGGATGCCAGGGGGGCCCGTTGAGCAGTTCTTC. Protein product: CASSPWMPGGPVEQFF. This chain links TRBV7-2 with TRBJ2-1, with D possibly matching TRBD1 (7 bases). The length of the CDR3 is 16 residues. The V gene's germline CDR1 is SGHTA and CDR2 FQGNSA. V was pared by 5 bases and J by 9 bases, with 23 bases between.

The V gene is TRBV11-1, the J gene TRBJ2-5; a weak D match, TRBD2 (6 bases). Between the trimmed V and J ends, which lost 1 base and 1 base, there was a span of 10 bases. The CDR3 loop spans 15 amino acids. Germline CDR1 is SGHAT and CDR2 is FQDESV (reference sequence). DNA for the CDR3: TGTGCCAGCAGCTTAGATGGACTAAGCCAAGAGACCCAGTACTTC. Amino acid sequence: CASSLDGLSQETQYF.

The chain carries TRBV29-1 and TRBJ1-3, with D maybe TRBD1 (5 bases). With 3 bases removed from V and 3 bases from J, the gap between germline ends came to 6 bases. The CDR3 is 12 residues long. Germline V CDR1 and CDR2: SQVTM, ANQGSEA. This CDR3 is CSVERGGNTIYF. The CDR3 DNA is TGCAGCGTTGAGAGGGGTGGAAACACCATATATTTT. Drawing the rest from reference TRBV29-1 and TRBJ1-3, the complete variable domain is SAVISQKPSRDICQRGTSLTIQCQVDSQVTMMFWYRQQPGQSLTLIATANQGSEATYESGFVIDKFPISRPNLTFSTLTVSNMSPEDSSIYLCSVERGGNTIYFGEGSWLTVV.

Concerning this clone: This sample includes further DNA sequences coding for the same CDR3. The gene calls are TRBV30 and TRBJ2-3; D is possibly TRBD1 (5 bases). In germline, CDR1 is GTSNPN, CDR2 SVGIG (reference sequence). Trimming left V 3 bases short and J 4 bases short, with 11 bases between. This CDR3 has 13 residues. CDR3 bases: TGTGCCTGGAGCAGGGCTCTGGCAGATACGCAGTATTTT. This gives the protein CAWSRALADTQYF. Full variable domain (rest looked up from reference TRBV30 and TRBJ2-3): SQTIHQWPATLVQPVGSPLSLECTVEGTSNPNLYWYRQAAGRGLQLLFYSVGIGQISSEVPQNLSASRPQDRQFILSSKKLLLSDSGFYLCAWSRALADTQYFGPGTRLTVL.

The chain is built from TRBV18 and TRBJ2-3; D unclear. Germline V gene data show CDR1 as KGHSH and CDR2 as LQKENI. This CDR3 region has 15 residues. Trimming took off 3 bases at V and 1 base at J, with 11 bases between the two ends. CDR3 nucleotides: TGTGCCAGCTCACCTCGAGTCAGCCGCACAGATACGCAGTATTTT. This sequence encodes CASSPRVSRTDTQYF.

The chain recombines TRBV19 with TRBJ1-2, with D possibly TRBD1 on 6 matching bases. This CDR3 has 13 residues. Deletions cut 3 bases from V and 4 bases from J, with 9 bases between. Germline lookup yields CDR1 LNHDA and CDR2 SQIVND (reference sequence). CDR3 in amino acids: CASSIRGPYGYTF. CDR3 sequence (DNA): TGTGCCAGTAGTATTCGGGGGCCCTATGGCTACACCTTC.

This chain's CDR3 is CASSLGDIIGTQYF. CDR3 DNA: TGTGCCAGCAGCTTGGGCGATATAATTGGTACGCAGTATTTT. The chain is built from TRBV5-8 and TRBJ2-3; D is uncertain. This CDR3 has 14 amino acids. Per germline, CDR1 SGHTS and CDR2 YDEGEE. V was shortened by 0 bases and J by 8 bases, with 13 bases between the two germline ends. The full variable domain, rest sourced from reference TRBV5-8 and TRBJ2-3, is EAGVTQSPTHLIKTRGQQATLRCSPISGHTSVYWYQQALGLGLQFLLWYDEGEERNRGNFPPRFSGRQFPNYSSELNVNALELEDSALYLCASSLGDIIGTQYFGPGTRLTVL.

CDR3 sequence: CASSPSTASYEQYF. The CDR3 DNA is TGTGCCAGCAGCCCTTCGACAGCTTCCTACGAGCAGTACTTC. This chain links TRBV13 with TRBJ2-7; a possible D gene is TRBD1 (5 bases). The CDR3 runs to 14 residues. Germline CDR1 PRHDT, CDR2 FYEKMQ (reference sequence). The V end was cut by 5 bases, the J end by 1 base, with 12 bases between.

This chain joins TRBV18 and TRBJ2-1; D is perhaps TRBD2 (6 bases). The V gene lost 3 bases and the J gene lost 2 bases, with 11 bases spanning the gap. Germline CDR1 reads KGHSH; CDR2 reads LQKENI. The CDR3 spans 15 residues. The CDR3 nucleotides are TGTGCCAGCTCACCCGGTCGGGGGACCTACAATGAGCAGTTCTTC. Protein product: CASSPGRGTYNEQFF.

V is TRBV28 and J is TRBJ1-3; possible D gene TRBD1, 6 bases. V was pared by 0 bases and J by 4 bases, with 13 bases between. Germline lookup yields CDR1 MDHEN and CDR2 SYDVKM. This CDR3 contains 16 residues. CDR3 DNA: TGTGCCAGCAGTTTATGGGGGGGCAGCGCCGGAAACACCATATATTTT. Translated, it gives CASSLWGGSAGNTIYF.

Of note for this clone: The same CDR3 can be traced to other DNA sequences in this sample. The rearrangement joins TRBV5-6 to TRBJ2-7; D gene unclear. V was cut by 5 bases and J by 2 bases, with 11 bases left in between. Germline V gene data show CDR1 as SGHDT and CDR2 as YYEEEE. The CDR3 extends over 13 amino acids. The CDR3 nucleotides are TGTGCCAGCAGTCGTCCCGGGCCCTACGAGCAGTACTTC. It codes for CASSRPGPYEQYF. Based on the CDR3 plus reference TRBV5-6 and TRBJ2-7, the full variable domain is DAGVTQSPTHLIKTRGQQVTLRCSPKSGHDTVSWYQQALGQGPQFIFQYYEEEERQRGNFPDRFSGHQFPNYSSELNVNALLLGDSALYLCASSRPGPYEQYFGPGTRLTVT.

This chain joins TRBV6-1 and TRBJ1-5; weak D call: TRBD1 (5 bases). Looked up from germline, CDR1 is MNHNS and CDR2 is SASEGT. The CDR3 covers 15 residues. Trimming removed 6 bases from V and 0 bases from J, with 12 bases in between. The CDR3 DNA sequence: TGTGCCAGCAGGGAAAGGGGTGCTAGCAATCAGCCCCAGCATTTT. Translation gives CASRERGASNQPQHF.

This clone was seen just once. The J gene is TRBJ1-1, the V gene TRBV15; D perhaps matches TRBD1 (6 bases). V was shortened by 4 bases and J by 3 bases, with 21 bases between the two germline ends. Per the germline V gene, CDR1 is LNHNV and CDR2 is YYDKDF (reference sequence). This CDR3 is 17 amino acids long. CDR3 region: CATSKDLPGTRDTEAFF. The CDR3 bases are TGTGCCACCAGCAAAGACCTCCCGGGGACACGGGACACTGAAGCTTTCTTT.

V usage is TRBV10-1 and J usage is TRBJ2-3; 7 positions agree with TRBD2. Germline V gives CDR1 WNHNN, CDR2 SYGVQD (reference sequence). This CDR3 spans 13 amino acids. J gave up 7 bases and V 11 bases, and 12 bases lay outside the gene matches. CDR3 coding DNA: TGCGCCTGCGGCGGACTAGAGGCAAATACGCAGTATTTT. This codes for CACGGLEANTQYF.

Only one count was recorded for this clone. At one of its ends the junction is not consistent with the germline gene, which may arise from a read error. This rearrangement joins TRBV2 to TRBJ1-2; D is possibly TRBD1 (5 bases). Germline V gene data show CDR1 as SNHLY and CDR2 as FYNNEI. The CDR3 contains 12 residues. The CDR3 bases are TGTGCCACCAGTGGAGAGGGGTATGGCTACACCTTC. It specifies CATSGEGYGYTF.